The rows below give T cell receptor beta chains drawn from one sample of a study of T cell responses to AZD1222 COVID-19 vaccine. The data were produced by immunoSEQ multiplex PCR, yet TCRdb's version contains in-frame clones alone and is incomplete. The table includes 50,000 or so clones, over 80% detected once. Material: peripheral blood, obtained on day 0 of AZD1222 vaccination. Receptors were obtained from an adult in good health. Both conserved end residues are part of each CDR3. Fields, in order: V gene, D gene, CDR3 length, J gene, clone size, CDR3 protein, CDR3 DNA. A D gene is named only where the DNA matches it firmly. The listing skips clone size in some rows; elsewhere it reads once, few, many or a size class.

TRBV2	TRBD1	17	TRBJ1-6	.	CASSEILPGQGRSPLHF	TGTGCCAGCAGTGAGATCCTACCGGGACAGGGCCGTTCACCCCTCCACTTT
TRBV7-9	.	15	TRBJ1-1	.	CASSLQARSRVEAFF	TGTGCCAGCAGCTTACAGGCACGAAGTAGAGTTGAAGCTTTCTTT
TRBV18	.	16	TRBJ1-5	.	CASSLWEGRSNQPQHF	TGTGCCAGCTCACTTTGGGAGGGACGCAGCAATCAGCCCCAGCATTTT
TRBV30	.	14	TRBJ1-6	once	CAWSVSSYNSPLHF	TGTGCCTGGAGTGTATCCTCCTATAATTCACCCCTCCACTTT
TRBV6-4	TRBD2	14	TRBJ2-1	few	CASKRERDYNEQFF	TGTGCCAGCAAGCGGGAGCGGGATTACAATGAGCAGTTCTTC
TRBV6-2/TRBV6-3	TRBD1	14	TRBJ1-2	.	CASSTRDSTYGYTF	TGTGCCAGCAGTACCCGGGACAGTACCTATGGCTACACCTTC
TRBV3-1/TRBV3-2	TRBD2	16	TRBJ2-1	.	CASSQAGGSSYNEQFF	TGTGCCAGCAGCCAAGCGGGAGGGAGCTCCTACAATGAGCAGTTCTTC
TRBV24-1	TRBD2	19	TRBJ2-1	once	CATSDPSGSRGSSYNEQFF	TGTGCCACCAGTGATCCCAGCGGGAGTCGAGGGAGCTCCTACAATGAGCAGTTCTTC
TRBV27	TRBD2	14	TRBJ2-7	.	CASIKGGDSYEQYF	TGTGCCAGCATTAAGGGAGGGGACTCCTACGAGCAGTACTTC
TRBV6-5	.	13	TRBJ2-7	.	CASSALRVAEQYF	TGTGCCAGCTCAGCCCTCAGGGTGGCCGAGCAGTACTTC
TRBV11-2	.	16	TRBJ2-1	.	CASSLMTEGRYNEQFF	TGTGCCAGCAGCTTAATGACCGAGGGCCGCTACAATGAGCAGTTCTTC
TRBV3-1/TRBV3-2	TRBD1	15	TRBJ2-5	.	CASSRGTGLGETQYF	TGTGCCAGCAGCCGTGGGACAGGGTTGGGGGAGACCCAGTACTTC
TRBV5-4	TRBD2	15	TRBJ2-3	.	CASSLRRGRGDTQYF	TGTGCCAGCAGCTTGAGGCGGGGGAGGGGAGATACGCAGTATTTT
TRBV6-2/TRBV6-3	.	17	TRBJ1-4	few	CASSYSIGGSPNEKLFF	TGTGCCAGCAGTTACTCGATCGGAGGCAGTCCAAATGAAAAACTGTTTTTT
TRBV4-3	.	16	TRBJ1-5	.	CASSQEAGAGNQPQHF	TGCGCCAGCAGCCAAGAGGCGGGGGCCGGCAATCAGCCCCAGCATTTT
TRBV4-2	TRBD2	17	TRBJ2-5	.	CASSQAHRSGSQETQYF	TGTGCCAGCAGCCAGGCCCACCGAAGCGGGAGTCAAGAGACCCAGTACTTC
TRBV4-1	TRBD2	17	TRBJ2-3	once	CASSPQGSGRASDTQYF	TGCGCCAGCAGCCCCCAAGGTAGCGGGAGGGCCTCAGATACGCAGTATTTT
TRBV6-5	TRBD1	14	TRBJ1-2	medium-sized	CASSYSGQGGGYTF	TGTGCCAGCAGTTACTCGGGACAGGGGGGAGGCTACACCTTC
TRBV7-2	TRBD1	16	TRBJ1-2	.	CASSSTGTGSVYGYTF	TGTGCCAGCAGCTCCACCGGGACAGGGTCCGTCTATGGCTACACCTTC
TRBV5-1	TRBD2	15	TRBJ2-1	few	CASSLAGVSQNEQFF	TGCGCCAGCAGCTTAGCGGGAGTAAGTCAGAATGAGCAGTTCTTC
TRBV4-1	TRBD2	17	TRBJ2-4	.	CASSRGGLVRGENIQYF	TGCGCCAGCAGCCGAGGTGGACTAGTTAGAGGGGAAAACATTCAGTACTTC
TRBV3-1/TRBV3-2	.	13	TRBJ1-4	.	CASSHTTNEKLFF	TGTGCCAGCAGCCACACAACTAATGAAAAACTGTTTTTT
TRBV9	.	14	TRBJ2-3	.	CASSVARSTDTQYF	TGTGCCAGCAGCGTAGCTCGAAGCACAGATACGCAGTATTTT
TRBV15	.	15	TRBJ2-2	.	CATSRGGARDGELFF	TGTGCCACCAGCAGAGGCGGCGCCCGGGATGGGGAGCTGTTTTTT
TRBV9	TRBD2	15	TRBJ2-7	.	CASSVGTSGSYEQYF	TGTGCCAGCAGCGTAGGTACTAGCGGGTCCTACGAGCAGTACTTC
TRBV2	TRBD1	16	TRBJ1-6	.	CASSEANSGGDSPLHF	TGTGCCAGCAGTGAAGCAAATTCAGGGGGCGATTCACCCCTCCACTTT
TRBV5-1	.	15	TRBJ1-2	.	CASSWETGPNYGYTF	TGCGCCAGCAGCTGGGAGACGGGCCCTAACTATGGCTACACCTTC
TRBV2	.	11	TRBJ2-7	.	CASSSGSEQYF	TGTGCCAGCAGTTCCGGGTCGGAGCAGTACTTC
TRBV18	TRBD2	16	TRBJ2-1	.	CASSPPAGGAYNEQFF	TGTGCCAGCTCACCACCAGCGGGAGGGGCCTACAATGAGCAGTTCTTC
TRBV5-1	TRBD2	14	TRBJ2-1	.	CASRRTSEYNEQFF	TGCGCCAGCAGGCGGACTAGCGAGTACAATGAGCAGTTCTTC
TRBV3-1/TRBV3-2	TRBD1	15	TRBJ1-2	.	CASSPSTQGDYGYTF	TGTGCCAGCAGCCCCTCCACTCAGGGGGACTATGGCTACACCTTC
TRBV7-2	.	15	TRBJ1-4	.	CASSSGKGFSEKLFF	TGTGCCAGCAGCTCCGGAAAGGGCTTTTCTGAAAAACTGTTTTTT
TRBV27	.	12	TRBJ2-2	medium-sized	CASEKVRVELFF	TGTGCCAGTGAAAAGGTCAGGGTTGAGCTGTTTTTT
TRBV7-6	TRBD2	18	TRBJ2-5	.	CASSFPPSSSGRRETQYF	TGTGCCAGCAGCTTCCCCCCCTCTTCTAGCGGGAGGAGGGAGACCCAGTACTTC
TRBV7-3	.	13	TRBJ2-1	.	CASSQLALNEQFF	TGTGCCAGCAGCCAATTAGCGCTTAATGAGCAGTTCTTC
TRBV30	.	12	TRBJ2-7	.	CAWSRGQYEQYF	TGTGCCTGGAGTAGAGGACAGTACGAGCAGTACTTC
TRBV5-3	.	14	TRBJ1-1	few	CARSLKGENTEAFF	TGTGCCAGAAGCTTGAAGGGAGAGAACACTGAAGCTTTCTTT
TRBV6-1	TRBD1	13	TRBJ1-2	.	CASSETGEYGYTF	TGTGCCAGCAGTGAGACAGGGGAGTATGGCTACACCTTC
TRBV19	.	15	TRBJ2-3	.	CASSMGQRKTDTQYF	TGTGCCAGTAGTATGGGCCAGAGGAAGACAGATACGCAGTATTTT
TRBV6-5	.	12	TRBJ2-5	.	CASRKVGETQYF	TGTGCCAGCAGGAAGGTCGGAGAGACCCAGTACTTC
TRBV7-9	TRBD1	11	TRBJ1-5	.	CASSNRGSLHF	TGTGCCAGCAGCAACAGGGGTTCTCTACATTTT
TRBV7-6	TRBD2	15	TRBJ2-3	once	CASSLERGGTDTQYF	TGTGCCAGCAGCTTAGAGCGGGGAGGCACAGATACGCAGTATTTT
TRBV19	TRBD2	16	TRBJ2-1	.	CASSIAEASGRVEQFF	TGTGCCAGTAGTATAGCCGAGGCTAGCGGGAGAGTCGAGCAGTTCTTC
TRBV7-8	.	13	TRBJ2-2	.	CASSPSNTGELFF	TGTGCCAGCAGCCCATCGAACACCGGGGAGCTGTTTTTT
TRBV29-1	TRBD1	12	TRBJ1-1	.	CSAGQGFTEAFF	TGCAGCGCGGGACAGGGTTTCACTGAAGCTTTCTTT
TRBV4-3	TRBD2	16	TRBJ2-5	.	CASSPARLADKETQYF	TGCGCCAGCAGCCCAGCCCGACTAGCGGATAAAGAGACCCAGTACTTC
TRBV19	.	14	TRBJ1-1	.	CASSIGQPPTEAFF	TGTGCCAGTAGTATAGGACAGCCTCCCACTGAAGCTTTCTTT
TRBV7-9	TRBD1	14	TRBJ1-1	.	CASSQGDRATEAFF	TGTGCCAGCAGCCAGGGAGACAGGGCCACTGAAGCTTTCTTT
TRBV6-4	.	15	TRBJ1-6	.	CASSETGQNNSPLHF	TGTGCCAGCAGTGAGACGGGGCAGAATAATTCACCCCTCCACTTT
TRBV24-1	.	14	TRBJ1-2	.	CATSEDGTLYGYTF	TGTGCCACCAGTGAGGATGGGACACTCTATGGCTACACCTTC
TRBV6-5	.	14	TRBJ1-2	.	CASSYSTGYYGYTF	TGTGCCAGCAGTTACTCTACAGGGTACTATGGCTACACCTTC